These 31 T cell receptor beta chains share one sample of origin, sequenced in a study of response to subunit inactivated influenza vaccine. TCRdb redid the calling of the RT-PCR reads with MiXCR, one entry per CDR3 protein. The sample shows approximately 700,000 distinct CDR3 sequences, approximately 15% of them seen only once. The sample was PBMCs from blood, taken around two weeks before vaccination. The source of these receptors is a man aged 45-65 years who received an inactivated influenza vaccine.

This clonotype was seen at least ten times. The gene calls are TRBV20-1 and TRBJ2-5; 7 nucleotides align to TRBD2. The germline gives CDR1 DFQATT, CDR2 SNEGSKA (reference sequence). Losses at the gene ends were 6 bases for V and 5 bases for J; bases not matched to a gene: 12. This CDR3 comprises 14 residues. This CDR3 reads CSAPGAGDRETQYF. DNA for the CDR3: TGCAGTGCGCCCGGGGCGGGAGATAGGGAGACCCAGTACTTC.

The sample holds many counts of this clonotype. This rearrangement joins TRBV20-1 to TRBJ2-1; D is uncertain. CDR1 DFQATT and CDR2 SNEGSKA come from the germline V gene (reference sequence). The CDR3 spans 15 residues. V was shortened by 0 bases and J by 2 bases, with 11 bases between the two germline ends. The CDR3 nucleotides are TGCAGTGCTAGAGATACGACCCGTGCCTACAATGAGCAGTTCTTC. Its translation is CSARDTTRAYNEQFF.

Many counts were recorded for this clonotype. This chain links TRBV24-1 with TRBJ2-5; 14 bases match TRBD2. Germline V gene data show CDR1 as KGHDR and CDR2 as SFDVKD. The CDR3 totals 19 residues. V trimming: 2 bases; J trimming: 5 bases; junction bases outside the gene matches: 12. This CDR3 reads CATSDSTGTSGSMMETQYF. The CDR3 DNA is TGTGCCACCAGTGATTCTACCGGGACTAGCGGGAGTATGATGGAGACCCAGTACTTC.

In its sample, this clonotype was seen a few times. This CDR3 reads CASSPPSFYEQYF. CDR3 in DNA: TGTGCCAGCAGCCCCCCCAGCTTCTACGAGCAGTACTTC. The chain has TRBV28 and TRBJ2-7; D call uncertain. The CDR3 runs 13 residues. CDR1 is MDHEN, CDR2 SYDVKM, per germline. V was clipped by 6 bases and J by 3 bases, with 12 bases between them. Full variable domain (missing parts from reference TRBV28 and TRBJ2-7): DVKVTQSSRYLVKRTGEKVFLECVQDMDHENMFWYRQDPGLGLRLIYFSYDVKMKEKGDIPEGYSVSREKKERFSLILESASTNQTSMYLCASSPPSFYEQYFGPGTRLTVT.

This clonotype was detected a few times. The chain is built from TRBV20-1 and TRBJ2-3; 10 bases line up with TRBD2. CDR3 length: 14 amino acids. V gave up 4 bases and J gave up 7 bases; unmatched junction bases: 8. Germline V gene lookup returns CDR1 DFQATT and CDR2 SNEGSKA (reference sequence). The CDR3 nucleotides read TGCAGTGCTAAAGAAGCGGGAGGGGGGAATACGCAGTATTTT. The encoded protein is CSAKEAGGGNTQYF.

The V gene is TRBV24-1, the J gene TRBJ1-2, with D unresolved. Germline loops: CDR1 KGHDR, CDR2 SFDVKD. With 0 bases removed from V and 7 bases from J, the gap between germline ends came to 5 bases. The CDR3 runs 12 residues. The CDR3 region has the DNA TGTGCCACCAGTGATTTGTCTACTGGCTACACCTTC. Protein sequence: CATSDLSTGYTF.

The CDR3 region is CASTWTGGYEQYF. In nucleotides, the CDR3 is TGTGCCAGCACATGGACAGGTGGCTACGAGCAGTACTTC. The chain uses TRBV11-2 and TRBJ2-7; 7 positions match TRBD1. CDR3 length: 13 amino acids. Looked up from germline, CDR1 is SGHAT and CDR2 is FQNNGV. With V trimmed by 7 bases and J by 3 bases, 6 bases remained unmatched.

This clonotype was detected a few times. For the CDR3, the DNA is TGCAGCGTAACAGGACTCTCCTACAATGAGCAGTTCTTC. The encoded protein is CSVTGLSYNEQFF. The chain combines TRBV29-1 with TRBJ2-1, with D possibly called TRBD1 or TRBD2 (5 bases each). Trimming left V 6 bases short and J 0 bases short, with 9 bases between. Germline V gene sequence: CDR1 SQVTM, CDR2 ANQGSEA. CDR3 size: 13 residues.

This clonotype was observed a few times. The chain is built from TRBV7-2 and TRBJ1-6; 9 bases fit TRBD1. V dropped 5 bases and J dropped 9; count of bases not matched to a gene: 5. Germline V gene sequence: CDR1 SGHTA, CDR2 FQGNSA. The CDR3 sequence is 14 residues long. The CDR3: CASSPQGAGSPLHF. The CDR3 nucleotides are TGTGCCAGCAGCCCACAGGGGGCGGGTTCACCCCTCCACTTT.

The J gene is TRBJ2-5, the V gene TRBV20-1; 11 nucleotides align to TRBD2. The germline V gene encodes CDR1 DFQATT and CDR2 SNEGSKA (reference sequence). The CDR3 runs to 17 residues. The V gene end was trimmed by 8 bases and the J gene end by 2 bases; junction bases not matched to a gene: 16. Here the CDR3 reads CSSWTSGLIGEQETQYF. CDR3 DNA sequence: TGCAGTTCCTGGACTAGCGGGTTGATCGGGGAGCAAGAGACCCAGTACTTC.

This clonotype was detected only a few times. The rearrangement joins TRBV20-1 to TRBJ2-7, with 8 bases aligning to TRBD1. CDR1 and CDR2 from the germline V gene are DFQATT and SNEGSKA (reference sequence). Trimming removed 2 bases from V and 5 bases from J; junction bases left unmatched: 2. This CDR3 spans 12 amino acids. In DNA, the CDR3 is TGCAGTGCTAGACAGGGGGCCCACGAGCAGTACTTC. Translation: CSARQGAHEQYF.

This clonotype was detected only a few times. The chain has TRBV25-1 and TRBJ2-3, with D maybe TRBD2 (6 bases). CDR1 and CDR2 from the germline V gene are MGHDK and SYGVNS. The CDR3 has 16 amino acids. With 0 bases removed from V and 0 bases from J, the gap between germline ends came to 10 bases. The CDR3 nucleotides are TGTGCCAGCAGTGAATATAAGCGGGCGAGCACAGATACGCAGTATTTT. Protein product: CASSEYKRASTDTQYF.

The DNA of the CDR3 is TGCAGCGTCGGACGCACCTCCTACGAGCAGTACTTC. This gives the protein CSVGRTSYEQYF. This chain connects TRBV29-1 to TRBJ2-7; D call uncertain. CDR1 and CDR2 (germline): SQVTM, ANQGSEA. This CDR3 comprises 12 residues. Between the trimmed V and J ends, which lost 6 bases and 0 bases, there was a span of 9 bases.

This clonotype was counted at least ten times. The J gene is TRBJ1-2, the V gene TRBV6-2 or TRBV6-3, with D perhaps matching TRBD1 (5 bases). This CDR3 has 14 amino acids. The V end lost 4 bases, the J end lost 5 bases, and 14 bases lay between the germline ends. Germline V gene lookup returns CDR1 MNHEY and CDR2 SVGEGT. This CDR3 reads CASSLTATKYGYTF. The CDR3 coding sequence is TGTGCCAGCAGTTTGACAGCCACGAAGTATGGCTACACCTTC.

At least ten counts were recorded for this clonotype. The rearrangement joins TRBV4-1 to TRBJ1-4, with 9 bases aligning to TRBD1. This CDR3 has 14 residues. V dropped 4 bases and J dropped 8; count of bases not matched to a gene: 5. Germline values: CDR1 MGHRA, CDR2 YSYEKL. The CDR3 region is CASSPGTGFEKLFF. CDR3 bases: TGCGCCAGCAGCCCCGGGACAGGGTTCGAAAAACTGTTTTTT.

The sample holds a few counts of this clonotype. CDR3 amino acids: CASSFGQGRQSPLHF. Here the CDR3 DNA reads TGTGCCAGCAGCTTTGGTCAGGGGCGCCAGTCACCCCTCCACTTT. V and J are TRBV5-5 and TRBJ1-6; the D gene is possibly TRBD1 (6 bases). The CDR3 is made up of 15 amino acids. The V gene's germline CDR1 is SGHKS and CDR2 YYEKEE (reference sequence). The V end lost 2 bases, the J end lost 10 bases, and 16 bases lay between the germline ends.

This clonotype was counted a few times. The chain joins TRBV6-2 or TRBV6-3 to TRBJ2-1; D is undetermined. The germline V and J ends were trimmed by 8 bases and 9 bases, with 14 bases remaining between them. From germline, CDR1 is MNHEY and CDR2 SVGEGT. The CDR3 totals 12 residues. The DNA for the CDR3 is TGTGCCAGCGTTAGCTATGTGTTTGAGCAGTTCTTC. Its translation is CASVSYVFEQFF.

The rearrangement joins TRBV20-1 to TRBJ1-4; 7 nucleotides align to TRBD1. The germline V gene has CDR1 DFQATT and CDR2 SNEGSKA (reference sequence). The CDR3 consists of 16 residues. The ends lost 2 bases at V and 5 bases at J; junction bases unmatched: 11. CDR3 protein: CSARSYRQGTNEKLFF. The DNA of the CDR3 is TGCAGTGCTAGATCCTATAGACAGGGTACCAATGAAAAACTGTTTTTT.

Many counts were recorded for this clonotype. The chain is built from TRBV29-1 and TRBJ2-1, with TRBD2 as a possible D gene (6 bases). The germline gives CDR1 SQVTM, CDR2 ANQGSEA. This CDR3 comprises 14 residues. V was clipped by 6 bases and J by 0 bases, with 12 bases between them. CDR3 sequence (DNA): TGCAGCGTAGCGGGCGGTTCCTCCTACAATGAGCAGTTCTTC. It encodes CSVAGGSSYNEQFF.

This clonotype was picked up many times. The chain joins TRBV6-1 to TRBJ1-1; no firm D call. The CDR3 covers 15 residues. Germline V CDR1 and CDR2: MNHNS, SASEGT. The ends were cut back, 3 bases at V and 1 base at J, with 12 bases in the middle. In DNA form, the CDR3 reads TGTGCCAGCAGTGACCGATGGACTTCGAACACTGAAGCTTTCTTT. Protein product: CASSDRWTSNTEAFF.

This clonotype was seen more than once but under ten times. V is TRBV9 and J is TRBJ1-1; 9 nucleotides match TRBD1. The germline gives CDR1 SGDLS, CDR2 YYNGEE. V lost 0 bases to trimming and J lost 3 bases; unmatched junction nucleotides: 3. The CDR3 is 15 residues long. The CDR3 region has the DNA TGTGCCAGCAGCGTAGACAGGGGGCTTGACACTGAAGCTTTCTTT. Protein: CASSVDRGLDTEAFF.

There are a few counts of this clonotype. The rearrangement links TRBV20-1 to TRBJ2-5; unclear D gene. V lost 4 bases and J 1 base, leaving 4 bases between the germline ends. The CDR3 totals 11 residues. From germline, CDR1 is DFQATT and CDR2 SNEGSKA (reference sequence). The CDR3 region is CSAKPQETQYF. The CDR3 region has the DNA TGCAGTGCTAAGCCCCAAGAGACCCAGTACTTC.

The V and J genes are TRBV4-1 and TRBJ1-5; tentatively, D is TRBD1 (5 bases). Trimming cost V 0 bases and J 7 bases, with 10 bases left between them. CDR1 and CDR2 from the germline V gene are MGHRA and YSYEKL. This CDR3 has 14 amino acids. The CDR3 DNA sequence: TGCGCCAGCAGCCAAGACCCCAGGGAACAGCCCCAGCATTTT. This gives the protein CASSQDPREQPQHF.

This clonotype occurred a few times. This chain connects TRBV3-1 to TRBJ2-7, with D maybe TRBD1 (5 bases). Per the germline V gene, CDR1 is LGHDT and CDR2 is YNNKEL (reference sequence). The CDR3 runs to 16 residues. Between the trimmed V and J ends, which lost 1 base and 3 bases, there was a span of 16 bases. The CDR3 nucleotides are TGTGCCAGCAGCCAAGGGGGCTGGAACAAACGCTACGAGCAGTACTTC. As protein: CASSQGGWNKRYEQYF.

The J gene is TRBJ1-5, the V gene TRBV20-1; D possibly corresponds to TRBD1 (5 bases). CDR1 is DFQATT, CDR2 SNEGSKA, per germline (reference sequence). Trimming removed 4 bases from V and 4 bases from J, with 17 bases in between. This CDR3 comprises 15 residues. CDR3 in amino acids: CSAKRGPGHNQPQHF. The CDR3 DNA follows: TGCAGTGCTAAGAGGGGACCGGGGCATAATCAGCCCCAGCATTTT.

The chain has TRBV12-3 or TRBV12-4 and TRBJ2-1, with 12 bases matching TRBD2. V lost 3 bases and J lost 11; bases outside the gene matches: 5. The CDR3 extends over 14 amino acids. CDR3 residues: CASSLTSGGPKQFF. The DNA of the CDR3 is TGTGCCAGCAGTTTGACTAGCGGGGGACCAAAGCAGTTCTTC.

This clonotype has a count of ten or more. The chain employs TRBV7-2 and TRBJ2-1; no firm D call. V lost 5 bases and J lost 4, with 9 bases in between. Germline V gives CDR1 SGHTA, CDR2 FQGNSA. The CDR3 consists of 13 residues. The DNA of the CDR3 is TGTGCCAGCAGCGCCGTGGGTTACAATGAGCAGTTCTTC. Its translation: CASSAVGYNEQFF.

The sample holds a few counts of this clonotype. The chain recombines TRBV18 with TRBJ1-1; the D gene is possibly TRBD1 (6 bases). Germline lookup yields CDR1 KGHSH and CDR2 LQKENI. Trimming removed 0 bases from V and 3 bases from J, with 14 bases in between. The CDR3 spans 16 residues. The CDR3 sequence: CASSPPGRGRDTEAFF. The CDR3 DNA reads TGTGCCAGCTCACCACCTGGCAGGGGACGGGACACTGAAGCTTTCTTT.

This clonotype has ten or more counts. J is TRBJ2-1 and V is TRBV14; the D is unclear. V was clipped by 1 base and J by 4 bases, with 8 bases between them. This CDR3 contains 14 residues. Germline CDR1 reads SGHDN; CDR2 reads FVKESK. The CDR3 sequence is CASSQASGYNEQFF. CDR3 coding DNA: TGTGCCAGCAGCCAAGCCTCAGGTTACAATGAGCAGTTCTTC.

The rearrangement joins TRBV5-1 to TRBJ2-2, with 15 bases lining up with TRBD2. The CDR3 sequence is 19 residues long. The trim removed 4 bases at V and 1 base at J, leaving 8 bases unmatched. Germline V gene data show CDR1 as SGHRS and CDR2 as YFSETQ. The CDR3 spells CASSRRGLAGGRNTGELFF. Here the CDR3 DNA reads TGCGCCAGCAGCCGTAGGGGACTAGCGGGGGGTCGGAACACCGGGGAGCTGTTTTTT.

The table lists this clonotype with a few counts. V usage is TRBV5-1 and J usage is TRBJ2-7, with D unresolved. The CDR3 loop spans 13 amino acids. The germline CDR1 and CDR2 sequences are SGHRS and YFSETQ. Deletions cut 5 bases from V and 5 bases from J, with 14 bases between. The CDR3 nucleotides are TGCGCCAGCAGAGACGATGAGCTCCACGAGCAGTACTTC. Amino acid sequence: CASRDDELHEQYF.